This entry concerns a single T cell receptor (beta chain). The specificity of this receptor is unknown. The sample holds no much larger clone one base away, and base qualities are not on file. The CDR3 regions of human TCRbeta chains were analyzed by immunosequencing. Per the authors' processing: TCRs in the repertoires were matched against a reference library of SARS-CoV-2-specific TCRs that had been generated with the MIRA antigen-specificity platform. Breadth was defined as the fraction of unique TCRs that were SARS-CoV-2-associated, and depth was defined as the fraction of total T cells that were SARS-CoV-2-associated. Each spike-specific TCR was assigned to its reactive spike region and to a CD4 or CD8 class using the MIRA data. Log10-transformed breadth and depth values were compared by one-way ANOVA with Sidak's multiple comparisons tests. This immuneACCESS table, as held by TCRdb, lists in-frame sequences with V and J called but not all clones. Of the missing ones, under half trace to an unresolved V gene in checked studies; the others have no known cause. Clone size and V and J calls were adopted from that table, with D and trimming inferred from the DNA. Counted in this sample were around 140,000 clones; 93% of them appeared once. Clones ranked in the top ten supply 5.4% of the sample.

The time point label corresponds to: baseline before first vaccination. Vaccinee samples were obtained from the UK trials COV001 and COV002, which included a single-blind randomized controlled phase 2/3 trial of AZD1222 (ChAdOx1 nCoV-19) in healthy adults. Trial participant PBMC samples were collected at day 0 and day 28 after the second dose for TCRbeta chain sequencing. From the cysteine through the phenylalanine, the CDR3 covers 16 amino acids. Only the CDR3 portion is preserved as DNA: 48 bases, with reading frame beginning at the first base. CDR1 and CDR2 are read off the germline V gene (reference sequence) as LNHNV and YYDKDF. V is reduced by 1 base and J by 7 bases, leaving a spacing of 17 bases between them. The sample comes from a study of T cell responses to AZD1222 COVID-19 vaccine (dated by TCRdb to the early 2020s). With regard to the full study: AZD1222 recipients given second doses at about 4 weeks or at about 12 weeks were pooled, since spike-specific TCR depth and breadth were not found to differ between the two schedules. Trial participants were enrolled by age into 18-55, 56-69 and 70-plus year subgroups, with 148, 28 and 57 TCR-sequenced participants respectively. A total of about 230 trial participants underwent TCR sequencing, of whom 207 received two doses of AZD1222 and around 26 received two doses of the MenACWY control vaccine.

What the work shows at the level of the full study, not this receptor alone: The vaccine-associated CD4 TCRs covered the entire spike protein, and the dominant responses fell in regions 160-218 and 743-854. Because no day 14 peak-response samples were available, repertoires were characterized only after the peak T cell response. Participants were mostly white British and included more females than males, and it was suggested by the authors that clonal diversity may have been underestimated. The 56-69-year group was small, and its depth increase did not reach significance, likely because of low power. After two AZD1222 doses, both the breadth and the depth of spike-specific TCRs were significantly higher than at day 0 and than in MenACWY recipients. Only 5 to 7 AZD1222 recipients were SARS-CoV-2 seropositive at baseline, limiting conclusions about previously exposed vaccinees. Reportedly, almost half of the unique spike-specific TCRs recognized epitopes lying outside the regions that are mutated in the B.1.351 and B.1.1.7 variants.

This clonotype was obtained from an adult in good health. Here the sequenced sample was peripheral blood, taken on day 0 of AZD1222 vaccination. The rearrangement joined TRBV15 to TRBJ2-1; 6 matching bases give a weak D call of TRBD2. The CDR3 region: CATSRGGTHKENEQFF. The sequence in DNA is TGTGCCACCAGCAGAGGCGGGACCCATAAGGAAAATGAGCAGTTCTTC.